One and the same sample provided the 6 T cell receptor beta chains below, sequenced in a study of blood T cell repertoires in COVID-19. Profiling relied on immunoSEQ multiplex PCR, and the TCRdb table lists in-frame clones only, not all of them. Among about 64,000 clones listed, 86% were seen once. The sequenced sample consisted of peripheral blood. All receptors come from a man aged 50-59 years with active COVID-19.

The V call is TRBV12-3 or TRBV12-4, the J call TRBJ1-1; D unresolved. The V end lost 0 bases, the J end lost 11 bases, and 13 bases lay between the germline ends. This CDR3 comprises 13 residues. CDR3 loop: CASSLARSQRAFF. The DNA for the CDR3 is TGTGCCAGCAGTTTAGCGCGTTCTCAGCGGGCTTTCTTT.

This chain connects TRBV4-1 to TRBJ1-4; D is ambiguous. This CDR3 is 15 amino acids long. The ends were cut back, 1 base at V and 5 bases at J, with 11 bases in the middle. Looked up from germline, CDR1 is MGHRA and CDR2 is YSYEKL. CDR3 loop: CASSQVVSWNEKLFF. For the CDR3, the DNA is TGCGCCAGCAGCCAAGTCGTCAGTTGGAATGAAAAACTGTTTTTT.

V is TRBV5-4 and J is TRBJ2-5, with 14 bases fitting TRBD2. V trimming: 4 bases; J trimming: 5 bases; junction bases outside the gene matches: 10. This CDR3 region has 17 residues. Germline V lookup: CDR1 SGHNT, CDR2 YYREEE (reference sequence). CDR3 region: CASSPLLGLAGEETQYF. DNA for the CDR3: TGTGCCAGCAGCCCGCTACTGGGACTAGCGGGAGAGGAGACCCAGTACTTC. The entire variable domain, with the rest obtained from reference TRBV5-4 and TRBJ2-5, is as follows: ETGVTQSPTHLIKTRGQQVTLRCSSQSGHNTVSWYQQALGQGPQFIFQYYREEENGRGNFPPRFSGLQFPNYSSELNVNALELDDSALYLCASSPLLGLAGEETQYFGPGTRLLVL.

This CDR3 is CASSYGTGGSYEQYF. CDR3 nucleotides: TGTGCCAGCTCATATGGGACAGGGGGCTCCTACGAGCAGTACTTC. The chain uses TRBV18 and TRBJ2-7; TRBD1 matches at 11 bases. Germline CDR1 and CDR2: KGHSH and LQKENI. Trimming removed 5 bases from V and 0 bases from J; junction bases left unmatched: 3. The CDR3 loop spans 15 amino acids.

This clone is a singleton in its sample. The DNA is omitted, as the CDR3 cannot be located on it reliably, and the CDR3 follows TCRdb's listing. This chain connects TRBV28 to TRBJ1-4. Germline V gives CDR1 MDHEN, CDR2 SYDVKM. The CDR3 numbers 12 amino acids, ends counted. The CDR3 region is CASSSSGGELFF.

CDR3 bases: TGCGCCAGCAGCTTGGCAACAGCCTCAACTAATGAAAAACTGTTTTTT. Translation: CASSLATASTNEKLFF. The V call is TRBV5-1, the J call TRBJ1-4; no clear D gene. This CDR3 contains 16 residues. The germline gives CDR1 SGHRS, CDR2 YFSETQ. V lost 0 bases to trimming and J lost 0 bases, with 9 bases between them.